The source of this T cell receptor beta chain is a study of siplizumab effects on memory and regulatory T cells. Germline assignment: CDR1 SNHLY and CDR2 FYNNEI. The CDR3 has 14 amino acids. Trimming cost V 6 bases and J 5 bases; bases outside gene matches: 5. TCRdb keeps only in-frame clones here, not all; method: immunoSEQ multiplex PCR. The table shows some 110,000 clones, with around 94% occurring only once. Sequences were obtained from non-Treg CD4+ T cells sorted from blood. V is TRBV2 and J is TRBJ1-4; 8 bases fit TRBD1. This TCR was sampled from a human donor in good health. Written as DNA, the CDR3 is TGTGCCAGCAGCCGGGGGACAGGCAATGAAAAACTGTTTTTT. This sequence encodes CASSRGTGNEKLFF.